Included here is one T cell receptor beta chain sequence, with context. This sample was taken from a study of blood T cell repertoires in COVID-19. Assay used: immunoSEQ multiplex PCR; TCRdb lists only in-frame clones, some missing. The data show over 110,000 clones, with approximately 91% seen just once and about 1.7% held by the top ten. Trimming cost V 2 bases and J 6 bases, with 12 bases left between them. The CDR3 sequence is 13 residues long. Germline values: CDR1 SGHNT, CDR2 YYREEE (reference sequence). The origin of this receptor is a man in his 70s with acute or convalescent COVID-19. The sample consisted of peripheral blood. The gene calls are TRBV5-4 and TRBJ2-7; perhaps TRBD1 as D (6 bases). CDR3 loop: CASSLQGVGEQYF. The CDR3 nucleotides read TGTGCCAGCAGCTTACAGGGTGTGGGCGAGCAGTACTTC. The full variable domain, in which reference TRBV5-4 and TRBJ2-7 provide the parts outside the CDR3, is ETGVTQSPTHLIKTRGQQVTLRCSSQSGHNTVSWYQQALGQGPQFIFQYYREEENGRGNFPPRFSGLQFPNYSSELNVNALELDDSALYLCASSLQGVGEQYFGPGTRLTVT.